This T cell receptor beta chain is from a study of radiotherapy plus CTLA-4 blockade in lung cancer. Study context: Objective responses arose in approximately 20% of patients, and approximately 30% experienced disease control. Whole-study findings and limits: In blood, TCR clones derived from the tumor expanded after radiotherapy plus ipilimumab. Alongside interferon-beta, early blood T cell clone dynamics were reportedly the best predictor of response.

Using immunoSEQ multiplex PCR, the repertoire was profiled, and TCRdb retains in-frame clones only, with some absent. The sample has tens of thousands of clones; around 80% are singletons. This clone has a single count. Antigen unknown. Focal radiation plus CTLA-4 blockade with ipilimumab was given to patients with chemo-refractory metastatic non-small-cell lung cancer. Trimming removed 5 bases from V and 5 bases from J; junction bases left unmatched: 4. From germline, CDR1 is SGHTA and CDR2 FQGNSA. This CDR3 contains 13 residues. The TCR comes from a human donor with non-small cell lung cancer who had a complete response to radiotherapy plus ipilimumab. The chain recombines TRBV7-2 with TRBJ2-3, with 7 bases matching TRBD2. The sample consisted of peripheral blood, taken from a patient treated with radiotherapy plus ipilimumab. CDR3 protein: CASSNQREDTQYF. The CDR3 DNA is TGTGCCAGCAGCAATCAGCGGGAAGATACGCAGTATTTT.